This is a list of T cell receptor beta chains from one sample in a study of tumor and adjacent non-tumor tissue in lung cancer. TCRdb analysed the multiplex PCR reads with MiXCR anew, one entry per CDR3 protein. The profile shows roughly 75,000 distinct CDR3 sequences, around four fifths of them singletons. The specimen was lung tumor tissue. All receptors come from a woman in her 50s with non-small cell lung cancer. Both conserved end residues are part of each CDR3. Each record gives: V gene, clone size, D gene, J gene, CDR3 protein, CDR3 DNA. The D gene is left open where the match is weak. Clone size, where shown, is once, few, many, or a class for clones that have expanded.

V: TRBV20-1; size: NA; D: TRBD1; J: TRBJ2-7; CDR3: CSARDSGQGWYEQYF; DNA: TGCAGTGCTAGAGATTCTGGACAGGGCTGGTACGAGCAGTACTTC
V: TRBV12-3/TRBV12-4; size: NA; D: NA; J: TRBJ2-5; CDR3: CASSPRGRQESQYF; DNA: TGTGCCAGCAGTCCCCGGGGCAGACAAGAGAGCCAGTACTTC
V: TRBV6-1; size: few; D: TRBD1; J: TRBJ2-7; CDR3: CASSGTGTGLSNYDQYF; DNA: TGTGCCAGCAGTGGAACCGGGACAGGGCTCTCGAATTACGATCAGTATTTC
V: TRBV29-1; size: medium-sized; D: NA; J: TRBJ2-5; CDR3: CSVATELETQYF; DNA: TGCAGCGTCGCCACGGAGCTAGAGACCCAGTACTTC
V: TRBV11-2; size: NA; D: NA; J: TRBJ1-1; CDR3: CASRLGRGGGSNEAFF; DNA: TGTGCCAGCAGATTAGGACGAGGCGGGGGGAGCAATGAAGCTTTCTTT
V: TRBV5-6; size: NA; D: NA; J: TRBJ2-1; CDR3: CASSLASDEQFF; DNA: TGCGCCAGCAGCTTGGCTAGCGATGAGCAGTTCTTC
V: TRBV4-1; size: once; D: NA; J: TRBJ1-1; CDR3: CVSSPAASNTEAFF; DNA: TGCGTCAGCAGCCCCGCCGCTTCGAACACTGAAGCTTTCTTT
V: TRBV7-9; size: NA; D: NA; J: TRBJ1-2; CDR3: CASNTVGGYTF; DNA: TGTGCCAGCAACACAGTGGGGGGCTACACCTTC
V: TRBV11-3; size: NA; D: NA; J: TRBJ2-7; CDR3: CSSSYGQEGLHNEQYF; DNA: TGTTCCAGCAGCTACGGACAGGAGGGCCTCCACAACGAACAGTACTTC
V: TRBV12-3/TRBV12-4; size: NA; D: TRBD2; J: TRBJ2-2; CDR3: CSSRGIAGGSGVTGELFF; DNA: TGTTCCAGCAGAGGAATAGCGGGAGGGTCAGGAGTCACCGGGGAGCTGTTTTTT
V: TRBV11-2; size: NA; D: NA; J: TRBJ2-5; CDR3: CASSSLGEYPIETQYF; DNA: TGTGCCAGCAGCTCCCTTGGGGAATACCCAATAGAGACCCAGTACTTC
V: TRBV7-3; size: NA; D: TRBD1; J: TRBJ2-3; CDR3: CPSSLTGTGEDTQYF; DNA: TGTCCCAGCAGCTTAACAGGGACAGGGGAAGATACGCAGTATTTT
V: TRBV10-1; size: many; D: TRBD2; J: TRBJ2-1; CDR3: CASSESRLAGGGEQFF; DNA: TGCGCCAGCAGTGAGTCCCGACTAGCGGGAGGTGGTGAGCAGTTCTTC
V: TRBV7-8; size: NA; D: NA; J: TRBJ2-7; CDR3: CASSPLGYEQYF; DNA: TGTGCCAGCAGTCCCCTGGGGTACGAGCAGTACTTC
V: TRBV18; size: NA; D: NA; J: TRBJ1-2; CDR3: CANSLPQGVLYRGGYTF; DNA: TGTGCCAACTCACTACCTCAGGGAGTACTCTATCGTGGGGGCTACACCTTC
V: TRBV6-5; size: NA; D: TRBD2; J: TRBJ2-7; CDR3: CTSKGLAGPYEHYF; DNA: TGTACCAGCAAAGGACTAGCGGGACCCTACGAGCACTACTTT
V: TRBV5-4; size: once; D: NA; J: TRBJ2-7; CDR3: CASCRTALGELYF; DNA: TGTGCCAGCTGCCGGACAGCGCTTGGTGAGCTGTACTTC
V: TRBV10-2; size: once; D: NA; J: TRBJ2-2; CDR3: CASSERMGPLNAGELFF; DNA: TGCGCCAGCAGTGAGAGAATGGGACCGCTGAACGCCGGGGAGCTGTTTTTT
V: TRBV2; size: NA; D: NA; J: TRBJ2-1; CDR3: CASKVAEFPLYSEQFF; DNA: TGTGCCAGCAAGGTAGCGGAATTCCCACTGTACAGTGAGCAGTTCTTC
V: TRBV28; size: NA; D: NA; J: TRBJ1-2; CDR3: CGSSLSDKGSRGYIF; DNA: TGTGGCAGCAGTTTATCCGACAAGGGGTCTAGAGGCTACATATTC
V: TRBV6-2/TRBV6-3; size: NA; D: TRBD1; J: TRBJ1-4; CDR3: CASGRGQGIDILFF; DNA: TGTGCCAGCGGCCGTGGACAGGGGATTGATATACTGTTTTTT